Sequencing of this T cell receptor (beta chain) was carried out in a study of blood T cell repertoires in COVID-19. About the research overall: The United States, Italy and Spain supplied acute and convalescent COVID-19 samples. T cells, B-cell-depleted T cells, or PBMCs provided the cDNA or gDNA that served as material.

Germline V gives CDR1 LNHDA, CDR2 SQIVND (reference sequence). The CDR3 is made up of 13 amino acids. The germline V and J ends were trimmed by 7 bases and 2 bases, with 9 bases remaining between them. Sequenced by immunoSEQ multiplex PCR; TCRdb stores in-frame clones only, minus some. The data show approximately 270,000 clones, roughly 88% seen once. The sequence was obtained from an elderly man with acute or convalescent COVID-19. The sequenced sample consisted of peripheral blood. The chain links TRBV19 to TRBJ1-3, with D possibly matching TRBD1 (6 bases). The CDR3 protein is CASNQGTGNTIYF. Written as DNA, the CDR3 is TGTGCCAGTAACCAGGGGACTGGAAACACCATATATTTT.